This T cell receptor beta chain was sequenced for a study of shared clonotypes between healthy human individuals. Measured with immunoSEQ multiplex PCR; TCRdb has only the in-frame clones, and not every one. The sample lists approximately 1,000,000 clones; more than 75% were seen once. Naive CD4+ cells were CD45RA-selected; the remaining cells were memory. This CDR3 has 14 residues. V gave up 1 base and J gave up 5 bases, with 11 bases separating them. Per germline, CDR1 SGHRS and CDR2 YFSETQ. The sequenced material came from memory CD4+ T cells from PBMCs. Specified subset: CD45RA-negative fraction. The chain couples TRBV5-1 to TRBJ2-3; TRBD2 is a possible D gene (6 bases). This clonotype was sampled from a man aged 18 to 30 in good health. Some clones in this sample may be carry-over from other donors' samples. CDR3 in amino acids: CASSLTGTLDTQYF. The CDR3 coding sequence is TGCGCCAGCAGCTTGACCGGGACTTTAGATACGCAGTATTTT.